The text below deals with one TCR beta chain. Its antigen is unidentified. The donors (healthy individuals) were bone marrow donors. This sample stems from a study of cytomegalovirus exposure and HLA in healthy donors. Primers: 60 Vbeta forward and 13 Jbeta reverse. Assay: immunoSEQ multiplex PCR; the TCRdb copy retains only in-frame clones and omits some. The data show roughly 71,000 clones, 74% seen once. General observations from the study: Reports described diagnosis of cytomegalovirus status by the classifier as highly specific and sensitive. A likely sequencing artifact accounted for one observed cluster of highly shared sequence variants.

Sequencing was performed on PBMCs. The clonotype was recovered from a human donor in good health.

CDR3 sequence reads: CASSLGGRNTDTQYF. CDR3 DNA: TGTGCCAGCAGCTTAGGAGGGCGGAACACAGATACGCAGTATTTT. The chain links TRBV5-6 to TRBJ2-3, with a weak D call TRBD2 (6 bases). The V end lost 2 bases, the J end lost 2 bases, and 12 bases lay between the germline ends. Per germline, CDR1 SGHDT and CDR2 YYEEEE. This CDR3 has 15 amino acids.